The clone carrying this TCR beta chain was observed a few times. The antigen is not known. Trimming cost V 4 bases and J 7 bases; bases outside gene matches: 9. The CDR3 runs 14 residues. CDR1 and CDR2 (germline): SQVTM, ANQGSEA. The data derive from a study of response to subunit inactivated influenza vaccine. General study results and limits: The authors suggested that every seasonal influenza vaccination recruits few new T cells.

TCRdb recomputed calls from the RT-PCR reads with MiXCR, one row per CDR3 protein. Here the sample spans roughly 500,000 distinct CDR3 sequences, approximately 15% being singletons. The sequencing here drew on CD4+ T cells sorted from PBMCs, taken around 25 months after vaccination. V gene TRBV29-1 combines with J gene TRBJ2-1; TRBD2 aligns across 8 bases. The receptor's source is a man between 50 and 69 years old who received an inactivated influenza vaccine. In DNA, the CDR3 is TGCAGCGTTGCTCCAGCGGGAGTCGTTAATGAGCAGTTCTTC. It codes for CSVAPAGVVNEQFF.